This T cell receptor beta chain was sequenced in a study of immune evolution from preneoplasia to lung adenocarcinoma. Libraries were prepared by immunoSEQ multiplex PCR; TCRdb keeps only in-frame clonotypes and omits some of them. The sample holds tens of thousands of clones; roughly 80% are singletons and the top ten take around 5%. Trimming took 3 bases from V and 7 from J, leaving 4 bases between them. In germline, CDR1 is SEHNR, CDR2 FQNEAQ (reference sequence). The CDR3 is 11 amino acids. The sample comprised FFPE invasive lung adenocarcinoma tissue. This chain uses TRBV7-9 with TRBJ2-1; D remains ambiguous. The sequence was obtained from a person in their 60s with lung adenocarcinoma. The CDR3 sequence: CASSLSNEQFF. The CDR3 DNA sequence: TGTGCCAGCAGCTTGAGTAATGAGCAGTTCTTC.